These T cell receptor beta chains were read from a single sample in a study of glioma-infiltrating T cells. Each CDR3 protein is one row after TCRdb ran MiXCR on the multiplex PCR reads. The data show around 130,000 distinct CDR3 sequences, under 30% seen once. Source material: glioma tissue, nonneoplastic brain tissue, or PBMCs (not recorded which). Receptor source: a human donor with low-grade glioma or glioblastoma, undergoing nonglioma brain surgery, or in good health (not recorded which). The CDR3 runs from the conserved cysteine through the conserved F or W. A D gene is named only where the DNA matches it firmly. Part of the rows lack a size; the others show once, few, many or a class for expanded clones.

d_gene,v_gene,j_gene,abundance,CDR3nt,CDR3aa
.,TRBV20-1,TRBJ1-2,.,TGCAGTGCTAGAGATCTTACTAGATCTAACTATGGCTACACCTTC,CSARDLTRSNYGYTF
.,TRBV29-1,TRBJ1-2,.,TGCAGCGTTGGAAGCGGGACCGATAACTATGGCTACACCTTC,CSVGSGTDNYGYTF
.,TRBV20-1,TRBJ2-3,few,TGCAGTGCTGCGACGGACGACCGTAGCACAGATACGCAGTATTTT,CSAATDDRSTDTQYF
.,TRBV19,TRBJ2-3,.,TGTGCCAGTAGCAACAGGCCCCAGGGGGATACGCAGTATTTT,CASSNRPQGDTQYF
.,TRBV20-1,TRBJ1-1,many,TGCAGTGTTATGGGCCCCGACAGAGCTTTCTTT,CSVMGPDRAFF
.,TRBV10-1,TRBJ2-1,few,TGCGCCAGCAGAAAGACAGATTGTGAGCAGTTCTTC,CASRKTDCEQFF
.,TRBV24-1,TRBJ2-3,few,TGTGCCACCAGTGATTTGCGGGCGGAGTCCTCTTATACGCAGTATTTT,CATSDLRAESSYTQYF
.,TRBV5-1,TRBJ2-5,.,TGCGCCAGCAGCTCCCGGCCCGAGAGCTTTCAAGAGACCCAGTACTTC,CASSSRPESFQETQYF
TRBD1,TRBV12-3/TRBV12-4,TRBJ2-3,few,TGTGCCAGCAGTCGACAGGGATTTAGCACAGATACGCAGTATTTT,CASSRQGFSTDTQYF
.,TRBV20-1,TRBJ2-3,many,TGCAGTGCTAGAGATGCGGCAGGGGCCATTAAAGATACGCAGTATTTT,CSARDAAGAIKDTQYF
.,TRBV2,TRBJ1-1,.,TGTGCCAGCAGCTCGGGGTTTGGTAACACTGAAGCTTTCTTT,CASSSGFGNTEAFF
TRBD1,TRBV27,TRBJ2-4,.,TGTGCCAGCAGTGCCCTCGGACAGGGGGTAGCCAAAAACATTCAGTACTTC,CASSALGQGVAKNIQYF
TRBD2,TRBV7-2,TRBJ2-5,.,TGTGCCAGCAGCTTAGCCCTAGCGGGGCCCCAAGAGACCCAGTACTTC,CASSLALAGPQETQYF
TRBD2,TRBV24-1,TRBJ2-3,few,TGTGCCACCAGTGATCGGGACCGAGGGGAGGGCGCAGATACGCAGTATTTT,CATSDRDRGEGADTQYF
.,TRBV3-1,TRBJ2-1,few,TGTGCCAGCAGCCCAGAAATAAGCTCCTACAATGAGCAGTTCTTC,CASSPEISSYNEQFF
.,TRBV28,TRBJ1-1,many,TGTGCCAGCACCCTTGGGGGCCTGCGACGAACTGAAGCTTTCTTT,CASTLGGLRRTEAFF
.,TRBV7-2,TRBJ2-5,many,TGTGCCAGCAGCTTATTAAGAGGGGCCGGGGAGACCCAGTACTTC,CASSLLRGAGETQYF
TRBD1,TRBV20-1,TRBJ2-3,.,TGCAGTGCAGGGGACAGTGGCACAGATACGCAGTATTTT,CSAGDSGTDTQYF
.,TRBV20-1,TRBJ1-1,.,TGCAGTGCTCCCCTCGGGGGGCGGAACACTGAAGCTTTCTTT,CSAPLGGRNTEAFF
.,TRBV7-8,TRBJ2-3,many,TGTGCCAGCAGCCCGGGGACAAGCAGGGATACGCAGTATTTT,CASSPGTSRDTQYF
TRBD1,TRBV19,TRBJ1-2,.,TGTGCCAGTAGTAGGGGACAGGGGGCAAACTATGGCTACACCTTC,CASSRGQGANYGYTF
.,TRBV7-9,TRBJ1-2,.,TGTGCCAGCAGCTTAACGGGGAATGGCTACACCTTC,CASSLTGNGYTF
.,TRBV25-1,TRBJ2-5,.,TGTGCCAGCAGCCAGTCTCCCCTTGGGCAAGAGACCCAGTACTTC,CASSQSPLGQETQYF
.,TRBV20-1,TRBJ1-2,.,TGCAGTGTCCCCGCGGGGCGTCGGGGCTACACCTTC,CSVPAGRRGYTF
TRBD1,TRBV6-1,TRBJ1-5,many,TGTGCCAGCGTAGGGACAGTGAATCAGCCCCAGCATTTT,CASVGTVNQPQHF
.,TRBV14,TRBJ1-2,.,TGTGCCAGCAGCCGAGTGGGGACGGTGAACTATGGCTACACCTTC,CASSRVGTVNYGYTF
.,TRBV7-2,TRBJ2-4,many,TGTGCCAGCAGCAACCTACAGGGATGGACCTTC,CASSNLQGWTF
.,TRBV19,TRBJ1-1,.,TGTGCCAGTAGTAACATGCTCGGGACTAGGGCTCTCTTT,CASSNMLGTRALF
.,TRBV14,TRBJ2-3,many,TGTGCCAGCAGCCAGGGATCAGATACGCAGTATTTT,CASSQGSDTQYF
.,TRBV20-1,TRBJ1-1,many,TGCAGTGCTAGACACTTCCCGGGCACTGAAGCTTTCTTT,CSARHFPGTEAFF
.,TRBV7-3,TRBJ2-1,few,TGTGCCAGCAGCCGGGACACTTTGAGTGAGCAGTTCTTC,CASSRDTLSEQFF
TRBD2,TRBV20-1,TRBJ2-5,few,TGCAGTGCTAGACCCAGGACTAGGGCCCAAGAGACCCAGTACTTC,CSARPRTRAQETQYF
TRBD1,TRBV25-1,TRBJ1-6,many,TGTGCCAGCAGTGAATCGGTTGGGTACAGGGGGAACTCACCCCTCCACTTT,CASSESVGYRGNSPLHF
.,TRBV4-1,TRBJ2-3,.,TGCGCCAGCAGCTATAAAGGGGGGGCTAGCACAGATACGCAGTATTTT,CASSYKGGASTDTQYF
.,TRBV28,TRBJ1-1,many,TGTGCCAGCAGTTTATGGGGGGTGGTAGCTTTCTTT,CASSLWGVVAFF
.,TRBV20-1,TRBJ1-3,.,TGCAGTGCTACCCGACGAGGAAACACCATATATTTT,CSATRRGNTIYF
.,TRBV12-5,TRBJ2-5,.,TGTGCTAGTGGTCTCGGGGGGCCAGGCCAAGAGACCCAGTACTTC,CASGLGGPGQETQYF
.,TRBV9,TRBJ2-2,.,TGTGCCAGCAGCGTAGACCTAACGGGGGAGCTGTTTTTT,CASSVDLTGELFF
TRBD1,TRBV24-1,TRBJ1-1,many,TGTGCCACCAGAGCTACAGGGGACACTGAAGCTTTCTTT,CATRATGDTEAFF
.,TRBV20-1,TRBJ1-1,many,TGCCGGGGAAGGAACACTGAAGCTTTCTTT,CRGRNTEAFF
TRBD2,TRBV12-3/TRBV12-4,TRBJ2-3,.,TGTGCCAGCAGTTTCACAGTAGCGGGAGGAGATACGCAGTATTTT,CASSFTVAGGDTQYF
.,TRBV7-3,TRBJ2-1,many,TGTGCCAGCAGCACAGGCTCCTTGGACAATGAGCAGTTCTTC,CASSTGSLDNEQFF
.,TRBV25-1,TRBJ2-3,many,TGTGCCAGCAGCACCTTGGACATCCGCACAGATACGCAGTATTTT,CASSTLDIRTDTQYF
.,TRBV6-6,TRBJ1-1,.,TGTGCCAGCAGTTACCCGAGGATCGGCAGGCCTAAAGCTTTCTTT,CASSYPRIGRPKAFF
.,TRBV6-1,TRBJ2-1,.,TGTGCCAGCAGTGAAGGGACGGGATACAATGAGCAGTTCTTC,CASSEGTGYNEQFF
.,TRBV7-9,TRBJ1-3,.,TGTGCCAGCAGCTTATCGGAGGCTGGGCCTGGAAACACCATATATTTT,CASSLSEAGPGNTIYF
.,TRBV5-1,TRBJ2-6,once,TGCGCCAGTACGGGGACCACCGTTTCTGGGGCCAACGTCCTGACTTTC,CASTGTTVSGANVLTF
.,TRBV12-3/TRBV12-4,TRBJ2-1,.,TGCGTCAGCAGTTCCCCAGGGGTCCATGAGCAGTTCTTC,CVSSSPGVHEQFF